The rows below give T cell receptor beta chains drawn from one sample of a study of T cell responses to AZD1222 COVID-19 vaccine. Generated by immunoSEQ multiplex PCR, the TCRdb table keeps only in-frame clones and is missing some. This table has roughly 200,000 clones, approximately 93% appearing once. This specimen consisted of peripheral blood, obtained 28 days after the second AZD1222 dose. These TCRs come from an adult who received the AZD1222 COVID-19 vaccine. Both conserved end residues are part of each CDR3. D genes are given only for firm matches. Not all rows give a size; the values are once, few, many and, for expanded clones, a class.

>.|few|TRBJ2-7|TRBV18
CASSPNTAREQYF
TGTGCCAGCTCACCAAATACGGCTCGGGAGCAGTACTTC
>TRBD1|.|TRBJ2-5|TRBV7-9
CASSSVATGKETQYF
TGTGCCAGCAGCTCTGTGGCGACAGGGAAAGAGACCCAGTACTTC
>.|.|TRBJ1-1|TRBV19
CASSMVLNTEAFF
TGTGCCAGTAGTATGGTCTTGAACACTGAAGCTTTCTTT
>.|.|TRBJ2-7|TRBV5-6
CASSLTPGSPEQYF
TGTGCCAGCAGCTTAACCCCCGGGAGCCCCGAGCAGTACTTC
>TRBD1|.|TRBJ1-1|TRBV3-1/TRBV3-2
CASSRDRLVNTEAFF
TGTGCCAGCAGCCGGGACAGGCTCGTGAACACTGAAGCTTTCTTT
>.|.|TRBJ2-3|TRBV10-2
CASSTTDTQYF
TGCGCCAGCAGCACCACAGATACGCAGTATTTT
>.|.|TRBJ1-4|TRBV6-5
CASGTTGTSEEKLFF
TGTGCCAGCGGAACCACAGGCACTTCTGAAGAAAAACTGTTTTTT
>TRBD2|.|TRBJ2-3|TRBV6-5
CASIGRAGVTDTQYF
TGTGCCAGCATCGGTCGAGCGGGAGTCACAGATACGCAGTATTTT
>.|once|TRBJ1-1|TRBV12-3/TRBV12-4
CASTLTVNTEAFF
TGTGCCAGCACCTTGACAGTGAACACTGAAGCTTTCTTT
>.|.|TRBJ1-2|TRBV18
CASSRDNTGLYGYTF
TGTGCCAGCTCGCGGGACAATACGGGGCTCTATGGCTACACCTTC
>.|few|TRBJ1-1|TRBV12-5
CASVTLGAGLNTEAFF
TGTGCTAGTGTCACCTTAGGGGCAGGACTGAACACTGAAGCTTTCTTT
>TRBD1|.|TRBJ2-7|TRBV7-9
CASSPGTGGSYEQYF
TGTGCCAGCAGCCCTGGGACAGGGGGCTCTTACGAGCAGTACTTC
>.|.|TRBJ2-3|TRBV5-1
CASRETDTDTQYF
TGCGCCAGCAGGGAGACTGACACAGATACGCAGTATTTT
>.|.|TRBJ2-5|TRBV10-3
CAIMMGVGETQYF
TGTGCCATCATGATGGGGGTAGGAGAGACCCAGTACTTC
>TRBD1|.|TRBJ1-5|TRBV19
CASSRVDRAHGPQHF
TGTGCCAGTAGTAGGGTTGACAGGGCACATGGTCCCCAGCATTTT
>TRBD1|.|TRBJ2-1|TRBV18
CASSPRDRDYNEQFF
TGTGCCAGCTCACCACGGGACAGGGATTACAATGAGCAGTTCTTC
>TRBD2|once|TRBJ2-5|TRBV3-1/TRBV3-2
CASSQGTLAGRETQYF
TGTGCCAGCAGCCAAGGTACCCTAGCGGGAAGGGAGACCCAGTACTTC
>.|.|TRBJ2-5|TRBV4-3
CASSQEGGPKETQYF
TGCGCCAGCAGCCAAGAGGGAGGACCGAAAGAGACCCAGTACTTC
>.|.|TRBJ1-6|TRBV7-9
CASSRDVSPLHF
TGTGCCAGCAGCCGGGACGTGTCACCCCTCCACTTT
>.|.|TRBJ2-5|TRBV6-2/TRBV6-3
CASSRPGPETQYF
TGTGCCAGCAGTCGACCAGGCCCAGAGACCCAGTACTTC
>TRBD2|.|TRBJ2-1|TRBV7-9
CASSLGSGSVNEQFF
TGTGCCAGCAGCTTGGGTAGCGGGAGTGTGAATGAGCAGTTCTTC
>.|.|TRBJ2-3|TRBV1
CTRVREPDTQYF
TGCACCAGGGTCAGGGAGCCAGATACGCAGTATTTT